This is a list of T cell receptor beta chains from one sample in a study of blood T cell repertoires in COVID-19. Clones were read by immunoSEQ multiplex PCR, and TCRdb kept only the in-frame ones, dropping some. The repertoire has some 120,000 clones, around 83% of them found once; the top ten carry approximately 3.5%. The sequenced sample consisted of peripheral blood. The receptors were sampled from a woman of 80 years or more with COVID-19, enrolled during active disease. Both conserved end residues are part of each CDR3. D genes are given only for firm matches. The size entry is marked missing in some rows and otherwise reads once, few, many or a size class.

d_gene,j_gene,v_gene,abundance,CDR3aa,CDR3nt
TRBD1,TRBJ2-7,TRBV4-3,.,CASSQEGQGTNEQYF,TGCGCCAGCAGCCAAGAGGGACAGGGGACTAACGAGCAGTACTTC
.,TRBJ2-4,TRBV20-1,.,CSATTGIIQYF,TGCAGTGCGACCACAGGGATCATTCAGTACTTC
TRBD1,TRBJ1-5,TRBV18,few,CASGTGHNQPQHF,TGTGCCAGCGGGACAGGGCACAATCAGCCCCAGCATTTT
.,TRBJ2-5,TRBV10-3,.,CAISGAGSGTQYF,TGTGCCATCAGTGGGGCTGGATCAGGGACCCAGTACTTC
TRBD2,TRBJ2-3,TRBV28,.,CASRTSGNMDTQYF,TGTGCCAGCAGGACTAGCGGTAATATGGATACGCAGTATTTT
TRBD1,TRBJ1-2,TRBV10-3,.,CAIKIRDRGMGDYGYTF,TGTGCCATCAAGATCCGGGACAGGGGAATGGGCGACTATGGCTACACCTTC
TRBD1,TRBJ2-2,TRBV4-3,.,CASSQLTGGTGELFF,TGCGCCAGCAGCCAGCTGACAGGGGGCACCGGGGAGCTGTTTTTT
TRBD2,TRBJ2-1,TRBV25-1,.,CASSAGLVGRNEQFF,TGTGCCAGCAGTGCGGGACTAGTGGGTCGGAATGAGCAGTTCTTC
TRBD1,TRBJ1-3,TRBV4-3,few,CASSQGTGAGNTIYF,TGCGCCAGCAGCCAAGGGACAGGGGCGGGAAACACCATATATTTT
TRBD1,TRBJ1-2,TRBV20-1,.,CSASTGVGYTF,TGCAGTGCTAGTACAGGGGTCGGCTACACCTTC
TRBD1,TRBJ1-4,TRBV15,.,CATSRDGTGLNEKLFF,TGTGCCACCAGCAGAGATGGGACAGGGCTTAATGAAAAACTGTTTTTT
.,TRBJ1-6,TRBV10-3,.,CATRGGGDNSPLHF,TGTGCCACCCGGGGGGGAGGAGATAATTCACCCCTCCACTTT
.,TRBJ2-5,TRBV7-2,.,CASSLDSGGSLGETQYF,TGTGCCAGCAGCTTAGATTCCGGCGGTTCCCTCGGGGAGACCCAGTACTTC
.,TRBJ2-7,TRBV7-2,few,CASSLAAILGEQYF,TGTGCCAGCAGCTTAGCGGCGATCCTAGGCGAGCAGTACTTC
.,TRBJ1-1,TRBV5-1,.,CASRLGSFSFSGAFF,TGCGCCAGCAGACTTGGATCCTTTAGTTTTTCGGGGGCTTTCTTT
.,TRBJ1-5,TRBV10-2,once,CASSPPGEDQPQHF,TGCGCCAGCAGTCCGCCAGGGGAAGACCAGCCCCAGCATTTT
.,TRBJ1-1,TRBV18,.,CASSPSPTVNTEAFF,TGTGCCAGCTCACCATCTCCTACAGTGAACACTGAAGCTTTCTTT
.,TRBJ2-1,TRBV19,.,CASSTGQQPYNEQFF,TGTGCCAGTAGTACAGGCCAGCAGCCCTACAATGAGCAGTTCTTC
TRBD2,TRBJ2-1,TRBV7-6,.,CASSPLPLAGGPNEQFF,TGTGCCAGCAGCCCCCTCCCCCTAGCGGGAGGGCCCAATGAGCAGTTCTTC
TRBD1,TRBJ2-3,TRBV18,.,CASSPGTGGTDTQYF,TGTGCCAGCTCACCAGGGACAGGGGGCACAGATACGCAGTATTTT
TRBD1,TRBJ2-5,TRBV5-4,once,CASSQRQGAVETQYF,TGTGCCAGCAGCCAAAGACAGGGGGCAGTTGAGACCCAGTACTTC
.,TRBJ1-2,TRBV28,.,CASSFEGEGRYTF,TGTGCCAGCAGTTTTGAGGGGGAAGGACGCTACACCTTC
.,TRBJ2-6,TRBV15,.,CATSRDTSGLHRSGANVLTF,TGTGCCACCAGCAGAGATACCTCAGGGCTTCACCGCTCTGGGGCCAACGTCCTGACTTTC
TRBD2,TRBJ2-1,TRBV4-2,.,CASSQGHDPRTSGYGEQFF,TGTGCCAGCAGCCAAGGCCACGACCCCCGGACTAGCGGATATGGTGAGCAGTTCTTC
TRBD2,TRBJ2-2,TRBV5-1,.,CASSLVAGGPNTGELFF,TGCGCCAGCAGCTTGGTCGCGGGAGGCCCGAACACCGGGGAGCTGTTTTTT
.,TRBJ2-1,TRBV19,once,CASSMTRIGDEQFF,TGTGCCAGTAGTATGACTAGAATTGGCGATGAGCAGTTCTTC
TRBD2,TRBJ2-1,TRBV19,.,CASSRNRAGGIGNEQFF,TGTGCCAGTAGTAGGAATAGAGCGGGAGGAATAGGAAATGAGCAGTTCTTC
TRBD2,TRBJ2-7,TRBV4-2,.,CASSQETGGYYEQYF,TGTGCCAGCAGCCAAGAGACGGGAGGGTACTACGAGCAGTACTTC
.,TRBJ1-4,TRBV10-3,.,CAISGGTATNEKLFF,TGTGCCATCAGCGGGGGGACTGCAACTAATGAAAAACTGTTTTTT
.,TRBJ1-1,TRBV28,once,CASSPRGKGIPEAFF,TGTGCCAGCAGTCCCCGAGGGAAGGGTATCCCTGAAGCTTTCTTT
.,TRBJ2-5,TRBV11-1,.,CASAKSLAETQYF,TGTGCCAGCGCAAAGAGTCTCGCAGAGACCCAGTACTTC
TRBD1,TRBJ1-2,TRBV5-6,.,CASSQDRGNYGYTF,TGTGCCAGCAGCCAGGACAGGGGTAACTATGGCTACACCTTC
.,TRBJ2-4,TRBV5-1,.,CASSLEVTGGQIQYF,TGCGCCAGCAGCTTGGAGGTTACGGGGGGCCAAATTCAGTACTTC
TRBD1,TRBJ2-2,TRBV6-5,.,CASRKTGGPGELFF,TGTGCCAGCAGGAAGACAGGGGGCCCCGGGGAGCTGTTTTTT
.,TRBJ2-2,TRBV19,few,CASSIDPSPTQANGELFF,TGTGCCAGTAGTATAGATCCCAGTCCTACGCAAGCGAACGGGGAGCTGTTTTTT
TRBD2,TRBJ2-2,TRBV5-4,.,CASSRLAGGTNTGELFF,TGTGCCAGCAGCCGACTAGCGGGAGGAACGAACACCGGGGAGCTGTTTTTT
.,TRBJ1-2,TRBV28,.,CASKPGLGGYTF,TGTGCCAGCAAGCCGGGGTTAGGGGGCTACACCTTC
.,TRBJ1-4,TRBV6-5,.,CASSYRTDRWNEKLFF,TGTGCCAGCAGTTACCGAACGGACAGATGGAATGAAAAACTGTTTTTT
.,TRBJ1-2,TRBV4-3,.,CASSHSGGRDGYTF,TGCGCCAGCAGCCATTCAGGCGGGAGAGATGGCTACACCTTC
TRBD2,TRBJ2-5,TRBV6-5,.,CASSYSGTSVETQYF,TGTGCCAGCAGTTACTCCGGGACTAGCGTGGAGACCCAGTACTTC
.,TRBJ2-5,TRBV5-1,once,CASSLGSLTGETQYF,TGCGCCAGCAGCTTGGGGTCGTTAACGGGGGAGACCCAGTACTTC
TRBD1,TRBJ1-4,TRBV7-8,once,CASSHDRGQVKLFF,TGTGCCAGCAGCCACGACAGGGGGCAGGTAAAACTGTTTTTT
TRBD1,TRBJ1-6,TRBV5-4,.,CASSLAASGGPGTLHF,TGTGCCAGCAGCTTGGCCGCGTCAGGGGGCCCAGGGACCCTCCACTTT
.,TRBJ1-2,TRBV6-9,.,CASSPGPTNYGYTF,TGTGCCAGCAGCCCAGGGCCGACAAACTATGGCTACACCTTC
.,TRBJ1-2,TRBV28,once,CASSRDTSIRGYTF,TGTGCCAGCAGTAGGGACACCTCTATTAGGGGCTACACCTTC
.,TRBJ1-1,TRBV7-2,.,CASSLRGDLNTEAFF,TGTGCCAGCAGCCTCCGGGGGGATTTGAACACTGAAGCTTTCTTT
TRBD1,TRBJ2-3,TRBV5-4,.,CASSSGTVRTDTQYF,TGTGCCAGCAGCTCCGGGACAGTTCGCACAGATACGCAGTATTTT
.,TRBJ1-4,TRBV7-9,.,CASSPTGVPEKLFF,TGTGCCAGCAGCCCCACGGGAGTTCCCGAAAAACTGTTTTTT
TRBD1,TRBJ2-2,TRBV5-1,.,CASSLAQGALTGELFF,TGCGCCAGCAGCTTGGCCCAGGGGGCGCTCACCGGGGAGCTGTTTTTT
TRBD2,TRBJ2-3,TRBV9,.,CASSVTTSGSRADTQYF,TGTGCCAGCAGCGTAACGACTAGCGGGAGTAGGGCAGATACGCAGTATTTT
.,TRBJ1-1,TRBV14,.,CASSQALGSRGYTEAFF,TGTGCCAGCAGCCAAGCTTTAGGTTCTCGGGGTTACACTGAAGCTTTCTTT
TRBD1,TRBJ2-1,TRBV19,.,CASSVPRTGGTEQFF,TGTGCCAGTAGTGTCCCGAGGACAGGGGGCACTGAGCAGTTCTTC